The 15 T cell receptor beta chains below come from one sample, sequenced in a study of blood T cell repertoires in COVID-19. Generated by immunoSEQ multiplex PCR, the TCRdb table keeps only in-frame clones and is missing some. The sample has some 200,000 clones; around 80% are singletons. Sequenced material: peripheral blood. The receptors come from a young woman with COVID-19, enrolled during active disease.

This clone was counted a single time. The V gene is TRBV9, the J gene TRBJ2-3; D is possibly TRBD1 (5 bases). This CDR3 has 16 amino acids. Per the germline V gene, CDR1 is SGDLS and CDR2 is YYNGEE. V was pared by 0 bases and J by 1 base, with 12 bases between. CDR3 in DNA: TGTGCCAGCAGCGTAGAAGGTGGGGCAGGCACAGATACGCAGTATTTT. Translating gives CASSVEGGAGTDTQYF.

The rearrangement joins TRBV29-1 to TRBJ1-2; TRBD1 matches 8 bases. This CDR3 region has 12 residues. The V gene's germline CDR1 is SQVTM and CDR2 ANQGSEA. V trimming: 2 bases; J trimming: 7 bases; junction bases outside the gene matches: 3. DNA of the CDR3: TGCAGCGTTGAATGGACAGGGAGTGGCTACACCTTC. It encodes CSVEWTGSGYTF.

The V and J genes are TRBV29-1 and TRBJ2-1; 11 nucleotides agree with TRBD2. V was pared by 0 bases and J by 4 bases, with 5 bases of the junction left unmatched. Germline V gene sequence: CDR1 SQVTM, CDR2 ANQGSEA. This CDR3 spans 16 amino acids. The CDR3 spells CSVEDRSGRVYNEQFF. The CDR3 DNA reads as TGCAGCGTTGAAGATCGTAGCGGGAGGGTATACAATGAGCAGTTCTTC.

The rearrangement links TRBV2 to TRBJ1-6, with 7 bases aligning to TRBD1. With 8 bases clipped from V and 7 bases from J, the junction kept 8 bases outside the gene matches. The germline V gene has CDR1 SNHLY and CDR2 FYNNEI. The CDR3 contains 14 residues. DNA of the CDR3: TGTGCCAGCGACAGGGAGTCAGGCAATTCACCCCTCCACTTT. Protein sequence: CASDRESGNSPLHF.

As concerns this clone: Within the sample, other DNA sequences also encode this same CDR3. This chain uses TRBV5-4 with TRBJ1-2; TRBD1 agrees at 8 bases. Unmatched junction bases numbered 2, after V lost 4 bases and J lost 3 bases. Germline CDR1 and CDR2: SGHNT and YYREEE (reference sequence). The CDR3 is 13 residues long. CDR3 in amino acids: CASSLDRDYGYTF. The DNA of the CDR3 is TGTGCCAGCAGCCTGGACAGGGACTATGGCTACACCTTC.

The chain links TRBV3-1 (or the pseudogene TRBV3-2) to TRBJ2-7, with D unclear. CDR1 LGHDT and CDR2 YNNKEL come from the germline V gene (reference sequence). The CDR3 sequence is 16 residues long. Deletions cut 0 bases from V and 0 bases from J, with 12 bases between. The CDR3 reads CASSQEPRFSSYEQYF. The CDR3 bases are TGTGCCAGCAGCCAAGAACCCCGGTTTTCCTCCTACGAGCAGTACTTC.

The CDR3 nucleotides are TGTGCCAGCAGGCGCAACACAGGGGGCTATGGCTACACCTTC. This sequence encodes CASRRNTGGYGYTF. The genes are TRBV6-5 and TRBJ1-2; the match to TRBD1 covers 8 bases. CDR3 length equals 14 residues. The germline CDR1 and CDR2 sequences are MNHEY and SVGAGI. The junction had 7 bases not matched to a gene; V was cut back by 6 bases and J by 4 bases.

The rearrangement links TRBV5-1 to TRBJ2-7; 7 positions agree with TRBD1. Trimming removed 1 base from V and 5 bases from J; junction bases left unmatched: 9. Per the germline V gene, CDR1 is SGHRS and CDR2 is YFSETQ. The length of the CDR3 is 15 residues. CDR3: CASSLTPRQGDEQYF. The CDR3, as DNA: TGCGCCAGCAGCTTGACTCCCCGGCAGGGGGACGAGCAGTACTTC.

The V and J genes are TRBV6-5 and TRBJ2-3; D uncertain. The CDR3 contains 11 residues. The germline V gene has CDR1 MNHEY and CDR2 SVGAGI. Trimming cost V 4 bases and J 6 bases, with 5 bases left between them. CDR3 sequence reads: CASSSVDTQYF. CDR3 nucleotides: TGTGCCAGCAGTTCGGTTGATACGCAGTATTTT.

This chain connects TRBV28 to TRBJ2-3; 11 nucleotides match TRBD2. Germline values: CDR1 MDHEN, CDR2 SYDVKM. The junction had 9 bases not matched to a gene; V was cut back by 1 base and J by 6 bases. The CDR3 runs to 17 residues. CDR3 sequence reads: CASSLFLAGGLADTQYF. For the CDR3, the DNA is TGTGCCAGCAGTTTATTCCTAGCGGGGGGTTTGGCTGATACGCAGTATTTT.

The chain employs TRBV28 and TRBJ2-5; 7 bases fit TRBD1. Germline CDR1 reads MDHEN; CDR2 reads SYDVKM. This CDR3 has 13 residues. V lost 6 bases, J lost 5 bases, and 6 bases stayed unmatched. The chain's CDR3 is CASRPGGRETQYF. The CDR3 coding sequence is TGTGCCAGCAGGCCAGGGGGAAGGGAGACCCAGTACTTC.

This clone was observed a handful of times. The V and J genes are TRBV5-1 and TRBJ2-2; D is possibly TRBD2 (6 bases). Trimming removed 3 bases at V and 4 bases at J, with 10 bases between. There are 14 residues in the CDR3. Germline V CDR1 and CDR2: SGHRS, YFSETQ. The CDR3 nucleotides read TGCGCCAGCAGCTCTTTGGGGGGCACCGGGGAGCTGTTTTTT. Translated, it gives CASSSLGGTGELFF.

The chain couples TRBV6-5 to TRBJ1-3, with D uncertain. Germline V gives CDR1 MNHEY, CDR2 SVGAGI. V was trimmed by 3 bases and J by 3 bases, leaving 6 bases between them. The CDR3 loop spans 13 amino acids. The CDR3 sequence: CASSYTRGNTIYF. In nucleotides, the CDR3 is TGTGCCAGCAGTTATACGCGTGGAAACACCATATATTTT.

The chain has TRBV12-3 or TRBV12-4 and TRBJ2-3, with a tentative D call TRBD2 (6 bases). This CDR3 spans 13 amino acids. The germline V and J ends were trimmed by 8 bases and 3 bases, with 12 bases remaining between them. The CDR3: CASWGVETDTQYF. The CDR3 DNA is TGTGCCAGCTGGGGGGTTGAAACAGATACGCAGTATTTT.

The chain links TRBV15 to TRBJ1-4; perhaps TRBD1 as D (6 bases). In germline, CDR1 is LNHNV, CDR2 YYDKDF (reference sequence). V lost 3 bases and J lost 10, with 21 bases in between. The CDR3 has 16 residues. CDR3 loop: CATSRGGDSRGGKLFF. CDR3 nucleotides: TGTGCCACCAGCAGGGGGGGGGATTCAAGAGGGGGAAAACTGTTTTTT.